This passage covers 15 T cell receptor beta chains from one sample sequenced in a study of breast tumors, draining lymph nodes, adjacent tissues. Axillary draining lymph nodes of breast cancer patients supplied the node samples. TCRdb re-called the multiplex PCR reads through MiXCR, storing one row per CDR3 protein. The profile shows 150,000 to 200,000 distinct CDR3 sequences, 30% to 35% of them singletons. The material sequenced was axillary lymph node tissue. Receptors were obtained from a female donor with breast cancer. Some clones in this sample may be carry-over from other donors' samples.

The chain joins TRBV15 to TRBJ2-7; tentative D call: TRBD2 (5 bases). The germline V and J ends were trimmed by 5 bases and 5 bases, with 22 bases remaining between them. This CDR3 is built from 16 residues. The V gene's germline CDR1 is LNHNV and CDR2 YYDKDF (reference sequence). The CDR3 spells CATSLPPRRLVHEQYF. The CDR3 nucleotides read TGTGCCACCAGCCTTCCCCCCCGGAGGCTGGTCCACGAGCAGTACTTC.

This clonotype was seen repeatedly, ten times or more. The chain combines TRBV7-3 with TRBJ2-2, with TRBD2 identical over 14 bases. The CDR3 totals 17 residues. Germline V lookup: CDR1 SGHTA, CDR2 FQGTGA. The junction had 8 bases not matched to a gene; V was cut back by 5 bases and J by 6 bases. The CDR3 sequence: CASSDPTSGGASGELFF. CDR3 coding DNA: TGTGCCAGCAGCGATCCGACTAGCGGGGGGGCTTCCGGGGAGCTGTTTTTT. Full variable domain (missing parts from reference TRBV7-3 and TRBJ2-2): GAGVSQTPSNKVTEKGKYVELRCDPISGHTALYWYRQSLGQGPEFLIYFQGTGAADDSGLPNDRFFAVRPEGSVSTLKIQRTERGDSAVYLCASSDPTSGGASGELFFGEGSRLTVL.

The table lists this clonotype with many counts. The rearrangement joins TRBV20-1 to TRBJ2-3; 10 bases line up with TRBD2. The germline CDR1 and CDR2 sequences are DFQATT and SNEGSKA (reference sequence). This CDR3 region has 14 residues. V lost 0 bases and J lost 4; bases outside the gene matches: 1. The CDR3 bases are TGCAGTGCTAGAGATAGCGGGGGGCCAGATACGCAGTATTTT. Its translation: CSARDSGGPDTQYF.

The table lists this clonotype with many counts. The chain recombines TRBV6-6 with TRBJ1-5, with 8 bases that match TRBD1. Germline CDR1 reads MNHNY; CDR2 reads SVGAGI (reference sequence). This CDR3 is built from 14 residues. Trimming at V came to 4 bases and at J to 6 bases, leaving 5 bases not matched to a gene. CDR3 protein: CASSSPGGLQPQHF. As DNA, the CDR3 is TGTGCCAGCAGTTCACCAGGGGGCCTTCAGCCCCAGCATTTT.

CDR3 residues: CASSLPPEDTQYF. CDR3 sequence (DNA): TGTGCCAGCAGCCTCCCGCCAGAGGATACGCAGTATTTT. The chain is built from TRBV3-1 and TRBJ2-3; D remains unclear. The CDR3 sequence is 13 residues long. CDR1 and CDR2 (germline): LGHDT, YNNKEL (reference sequence). V lost 4 bases, J lost 6 bases, and 11 bases lay in between.

This clonotype was counted once. Lacking the conserved final phenylalanine or tryptophan, this CDR3 likely reflects a read error. This sequence joins TRBV11-1 and TRBJ2-7; TRBD2 might be the D (5 bases). The CDR3 contains 14 residues. The germline V and J ends were trimmed by 4 bases and 6 bases, with 16 bases remaining between them. Germline CDR1 and CDR2: SGHAT and FQDESV (reference sequence). The CDR3 is CASSSGLTTAEQYS. CDR3 bases: TGTGCCAGCAGCTCTGGACTTACTACCGCCGAGCAGTACTCC.

This clonotype was recorded many times. The V and J genes are TRBV7-2 and TRBJ1-5; maybe TRBD1 (6 bases). The CDR3 is 14 residues long. Trimming removed 5 bases from V and 9 bases from J, with 17 bases in between. In germline, CDR1 is SGHTA, CDR2 FQGNSA. The CDR3 loop is CASSPRQAQGPQHF. The CDR3 bases are TGTGCCAGCAGCCCGCGACAGGCGCAGGGGCCCCAGCATTTT. The full variable domain, rest sourced from reference TRBV7-2 and TRBJ1-5, is GAGVSQSPSNKVTEKGKDVELRCDPISGHTALYWYRQSLGQGLEFLIYFQGNSAPDKSGLPSDRFSAERTGGSVSTLTIQRTQQEDSAVYLCASSPRQAQGPQHFGDGTRLSIL.

This clonotype was seen a handful of times. It may be a read error: a sequence one base away is much more abundant. The chain uses TRBV2 and TRBJ2-7; 10 bases line up with TRBD2. Germline V gene sequence: CDR1 SNHLY, CDR2 FYNNEI. Losses at the gene ends were 5 bases for V and 0 bases for J; bases not matched to a gene: 7. The CDR3 covers 16 residues. The chain's CDR3 is CASSKLTSGLSYEQYF. CDR3 in DNA: TGTGCCAGCAGTAAATTGACTAGCGGGCTCTCCTACGAGCAGTACTTC.

This chain uses TRBV10-1 with TRBJ2-7; TRBD2 aligns across 8 bases. The CDR3 extends over 17 amino acids. The V gene end was trimmed by 8 bases and the J gene end by 0 bases; junction bases not matched to a gene: 15. Per the germline V gene, CDR1 is WNHNN and CDR2 is SYGVQD (reference sequence). CDR3 sequence: CASGGEVAGGNSYEQYF. DNA of the CDR3: TGCGCCAGCGGGGGGGAGGTGGCGGGAGGCAACTCCTACGAGCAGTACTTC.

This clonotype was counted at least ten times. The chain has TRBV7-9 and TRBJ2-7; D uncertain. Germline V gives CDR1 SEHNR, CDR2 FQNEAQ (reference sequence). This CDR3 has 11 residues. The ends were cut back, 7 bases at V and 7 bases at J, with 11 bases in the middle. The CDR3 spells CASNPLGEQYF. In DNA form, the CDR3 reads TGTGCCAGCAATCCGCTCGGGGAGCAGTACTTC.

Many counts were recorded for this clonotype. The chain recombines TRBV12-3 or TRBV12-4 with TRBJ1-2; 7 bases are a match to TRBD1. V lost 7 bases, J lost 1 base, and 12 bases stayed unmatched. The CDR3 runs to 16 residues. DNA for the CDR3: TGTGCCAGCACCCCCGGGACAGCCGGTCTTAACTATGGCTACACCTTC. This gives the protein CASTPGTAGLNYGYTF.

This clonotype was detected ten times or more. V gene TRBV7-8 combines with J gene TRBJ1-2, with unresolved D. The length of the CDR3 is 14 residues. Germline assignment: CDR1 SGHVS and CDR2 FQNEAQ. V was trimmed by 5 bases and J by 3 bases, leaving 13 bases between them. The CDR3 sequence is CASSPRWGYYGYTF. In nucleotides, the CDR3 is TGTGCCAGCAGCCCCCGGTGGGGTTACTATGGCTACACCTTC.

In this sample, this clonotype turned up a few times. The CDR3 DNA sequence: TGTGCCAGCAGCCAAGATCCCCCCCCTAGCGGAGGGTACGAGCAGTACTTC. Translating gives CASSQDPPPSGGYEQYF. This chain connects TRBV3-1 to TRBJ2-7, with TRBD2 identical over 7 bases. Trimming removed 0 bases from V and 4 bases from J; junction bases left unmatched: 12. The germline V gene encodes CDR1 LGHDT and CDR2 YNNKEL (reference sequence). The CDR3 is made up of 17 amino acids.

The chain joins TRBV5-1 to TRBJ1-6; possible D gene TRBD1, 6 bases. CDR3 size: 15 residues. Per the germline V gene, CDR1 is SGHRS and CDR2 is YFSETQ. V lost 5 bases to trimming and J lost 11 bases, with 20 bases between them. As DNA, the CDR3 is TGCGCCAGCAGTCCTAAGTACAGGGCGAATCCACCCCTCCACTTT. This sequence encodes CASSPKYRANPPLHF.

The gene calls are TRBV9 and TRBJ2-6, with D uncertain. The germline V and J ends were trimmed by 1 base and 4 bases, with 15 bases remaining between them. Germline CDR1 reads SGDLS; CDR2 reads YYNGEE. This CDR3 comprises 17 residues. CDR3 protein: CASSVLADPTGANVLTF. DNA for the CDR3: TGTGCCAGCAGCGTATTGGCAGACCCCACCGGGGCCAACGTCCTGACTTTC.